This T cell receptor (beta chain) emerged from a study of blood T cell repertoires in COVID-19. Background on the study: Both acute and convalescent COVID-19 samples were obtained from the United States, Italy and Spain. PBMCs, B-cell-depleted T cells, or T cells were the source of the cDNA or gDNA that made up the material.

V lost 4 bases and J lost 2; bases outside the gene matches: 1. CDR3 size: 14 residues. Germline CDR1 and CDR2: SGHNT and YYREEE (reference sequence). Original processing methods: Using reference gene primer amplification, nucleated cell counts were estimated. Profiled with immunoSEQ multiplex PCR; TCRdb holds only in-frame clones, not every one. D and trimming come from the DNA, and the V and J calls and clone size come from that table. This table holds 200,000 or so clones, approximately 87% found once. Sequencing input: peripheral blood. This sequence was found in a woman in her 70s with acute or convalescent COVID-19. This chain links TRBV5-4 with TRBJ1-3; 9 bases match TRBD1. CDR3 region: CASSRQGAGNTIYF. In nucleotides, the CDR3 is TGTGCCAGCAGCAGACAGGGGGCTGGAAACACCATATATTTT. Filled out from reference TRBV5-4 and TRBJ1-3, the complete variable domain reads ETGVTQSPTHLIKTRGQQVTLRCSSQSGHNTVSWYQQALGQGPQFIFQYYREEENGRGNFPPRFSGLQFPNYSSELNVNALELDDSALYLCASSRQGAGNTIYFGEGSWLTVV.